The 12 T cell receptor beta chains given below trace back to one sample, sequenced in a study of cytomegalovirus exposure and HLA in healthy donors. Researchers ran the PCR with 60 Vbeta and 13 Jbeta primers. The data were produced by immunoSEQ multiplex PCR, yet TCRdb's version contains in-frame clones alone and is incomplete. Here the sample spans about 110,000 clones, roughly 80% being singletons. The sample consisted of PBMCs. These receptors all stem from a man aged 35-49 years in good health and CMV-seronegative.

CDR3 protein: CASSQEGAHTYEQYF. In nucleotides, the CDR3 is TGTGCCAGCAGCCAAGAGGGCGCCCACACCTACGAGCAGTACTTC. This chain connects TRBV4-2 to TRBJ2-7; D is undetermined. CDR3 length: 15 residues. The V gene's germline CDR1 is LGHNA and CDR2 YNFKEQ. The V gene lost 0 bases and the J gene lost 2 bases, with 11 bases spanning the gap.

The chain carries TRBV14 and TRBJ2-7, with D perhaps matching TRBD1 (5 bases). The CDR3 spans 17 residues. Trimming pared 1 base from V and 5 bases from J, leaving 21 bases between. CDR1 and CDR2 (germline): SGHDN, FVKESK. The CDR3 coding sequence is TGTGCCAGCAGCCAAGTTTTTCTGACAGAATGGCCCCACGAGCAGTACTTC. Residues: CASSQVFLTEWPHEQYF.

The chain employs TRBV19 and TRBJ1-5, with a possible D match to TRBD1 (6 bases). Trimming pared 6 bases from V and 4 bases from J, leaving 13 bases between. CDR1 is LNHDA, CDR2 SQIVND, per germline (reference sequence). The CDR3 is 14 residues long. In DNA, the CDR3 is TGTGCCAGTAGCACAGGGACACGGAATCAGCCCCAGCATTTT. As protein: CASSTGTRNQPQHF.

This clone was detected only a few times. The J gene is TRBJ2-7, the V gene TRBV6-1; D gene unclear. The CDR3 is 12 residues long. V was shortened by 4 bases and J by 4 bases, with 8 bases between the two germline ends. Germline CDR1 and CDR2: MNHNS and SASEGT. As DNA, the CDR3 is TGTGCCAGCAGTGGACTTATATACGAGCAGTACTTC. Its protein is CASSGLIYEQYF.

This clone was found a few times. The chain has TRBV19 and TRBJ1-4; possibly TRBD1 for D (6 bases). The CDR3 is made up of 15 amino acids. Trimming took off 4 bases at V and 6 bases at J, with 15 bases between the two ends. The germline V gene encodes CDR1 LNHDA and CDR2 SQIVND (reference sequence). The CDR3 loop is CASSNRALTHEKLFF. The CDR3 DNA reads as TGTGCCAGTAGTAACAGGGCGCTCACGCATGAAAAACTGTTTTTT. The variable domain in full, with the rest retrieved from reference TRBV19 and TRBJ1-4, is DGGITQSPKYLFRKEGQNVTLSCEQNLNHDAMYWYRQDPGQGLRLIYYSQIVNDFQKGDIAEGYSVSREKKESFPLTVTSAQKNPTAFYLCASSNRALTHEKLFFGSGTQLSVL.

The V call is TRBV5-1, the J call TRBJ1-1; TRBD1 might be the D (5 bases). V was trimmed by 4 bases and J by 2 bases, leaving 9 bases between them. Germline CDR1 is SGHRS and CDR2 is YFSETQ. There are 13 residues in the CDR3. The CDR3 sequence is CASSLQGNTEAFF. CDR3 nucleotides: TGCGCCAGCAGCCTCCAGGGAAACACTGAAGCTTTCTTT.

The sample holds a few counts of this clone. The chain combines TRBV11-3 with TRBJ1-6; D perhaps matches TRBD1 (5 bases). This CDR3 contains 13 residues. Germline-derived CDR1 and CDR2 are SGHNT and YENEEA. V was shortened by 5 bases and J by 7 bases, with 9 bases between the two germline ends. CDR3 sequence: CASSLRQNSPLHF. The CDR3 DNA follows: TGTGCCAGCAGCCTTCGACAGAATTCACCCCTCCACTTT.

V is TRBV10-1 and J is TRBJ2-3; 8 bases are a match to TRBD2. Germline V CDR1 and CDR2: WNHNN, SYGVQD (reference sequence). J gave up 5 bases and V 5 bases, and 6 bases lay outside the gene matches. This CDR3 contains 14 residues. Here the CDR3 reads CASSSGGLQDTQYF. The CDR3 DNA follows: TGCGCCAGCAGTAGCGGGGGCCTCCAAGATACGCAGTATTTT.

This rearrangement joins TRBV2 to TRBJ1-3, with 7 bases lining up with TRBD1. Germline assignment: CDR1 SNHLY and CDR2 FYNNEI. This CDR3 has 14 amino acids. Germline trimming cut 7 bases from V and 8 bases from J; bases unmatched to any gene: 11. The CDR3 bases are TGTGCCAGCACCGTCTCCGGGACAGCCCACACCATATATTTT. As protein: CASTVSGTAHTIYF.

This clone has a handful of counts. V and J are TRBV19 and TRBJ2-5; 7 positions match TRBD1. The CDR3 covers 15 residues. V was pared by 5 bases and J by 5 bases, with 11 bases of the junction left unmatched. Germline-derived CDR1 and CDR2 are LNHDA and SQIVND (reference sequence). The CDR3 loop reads CASSGRDSGLETQYF. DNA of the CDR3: TGTGCCAGTAGTGGCCGGGACAGTGGGCTTGAGACCCAGTACTTC.

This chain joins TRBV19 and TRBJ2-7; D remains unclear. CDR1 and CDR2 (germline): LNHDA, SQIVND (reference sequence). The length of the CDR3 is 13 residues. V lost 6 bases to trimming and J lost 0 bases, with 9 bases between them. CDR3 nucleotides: TGTGCCAGTAGGGGCCCAGGCTCCTACGAGCAGTACTTC. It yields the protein CASRGPGSYEQYF.

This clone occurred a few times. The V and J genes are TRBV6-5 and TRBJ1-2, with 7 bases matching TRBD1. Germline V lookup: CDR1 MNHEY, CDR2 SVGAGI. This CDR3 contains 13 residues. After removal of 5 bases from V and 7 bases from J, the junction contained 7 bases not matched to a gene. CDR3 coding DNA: TGTGCCAGCAGTGGGAGAGGGGACAGTGGCTACACCTTC. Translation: CASSGRGDSGYTF.